This T cell receptor beta chain was identified during a study of blood T cell repertoires in COVID-19 (dated by TCRdb to 2020 to 2021). Some background on the complete study: Samples covering the acute and convalescent phases of COVID-19 were provided by collaborators in the United States, Italy and Spain. Where HLA class I and class II types were available, the types were taken from metadata supplied by the sample provider, not from assay-based typing. The prospective study material was composed of cDNA or gDNA derived from T cells, B-cell-depleted T cells, or PBMCs. Nearly every sample came with metadata listing a de-identified subject ID, COVID-19 status, age in years and sex. Samples were obtained from the ongoing ImmuneRACE study (first 160 participants) and from 950 to 1,500 subjects provided by 6 global collaborators. The repertoires were made available in a free public database intended to serve as a resource for research on the immune response to SARS-CoV-2. The dataset comprised deeply sampled blood TCRbeta repertoires from subjects exposed to, actively infected with, or recovered from COVID-19. Here is what the overall study found, with its caveats: How much clinical and demographic metadata was included differed by source and by participant, and the metadata was provided uncurated.

At one collaborating source in Seattle, patients were enrolled during active infection and were followed longitudinally through the course of disease. The collaborating institutions used their own protocols to collect whole blood in K2EDTA tubes. For TCRbeta analysis, collaborator samples were shipped as frozen whole blood, as isolated PBMCs, or as DNA extracted from either sample type. TCRbeta CDR3 regions were amplified from genomic DNA using the immunoSEQ Assay, a bias-controlled multiplex PCR. The original pipeline was this. Nucleated cell counts per sample were estimated from amplification of reference gene primers within the assay. To quantify the absolute abundance of each unique TCRbeta CDR3 rearrangement, sequence reads were collapsed and filtered. For each sample, productive Simpson clonality was calculated as the square root of Simpson's diversity index across productive rearrangements. The table was pulled from immuneACCESS by TCRdb, which kept in-frame rearrangements only. Such tables lose some clones; where checked, under half of the loss comes from unresolved V genes, and the rest has no known cause. V and J calls and clone size are as listed in that table; D and trimming were resolved from the DNA. The sample table holds 300,000 to 400,000 clones, of which roughly 90% were seen once. About 7.6% of the sample is taken by the ten largest.

About this clone: This receptor's antigen is unknown. There are no base qualities to consult, and no much larger clone falls within one base.

From the cysteine through the phenylalanine, the CDR3 covers 14 amino acids. The DNA shown is the 42-base CDR3, in frame from base 1. V has 7 bases trimmed and J has 8 bases trimmed; junction bases matching no gene number 8. CDR1 is given as SNHLY and CDR2 as FYNNEI, both from the germline V gene. Here the chain combines TRBV2 and TRBJ2-3, and 11 junctional nucleotides match TRBD2. What was sequenced was peripheral blood. This TCR was sampled from a woman in her fifties or sixties with COVID-19, enrolled during active disease. The DNA sequence is given as TGTGCCAGCATAGCGGGGGGGACCTCCCGTACGCAGTATTTT. This translates into CASIAGGTSRTQYF.